This TCR beta chain stems from a study of T cell responses to AZD1222 COVID-19 vaccine. Study observations and caveats: Two AZD1222 administrations were followed by greater Spike-specific TCR breadth and depth. The span of vaccine-associated CD4 TCRs extended across spike, with dominance at 160-218 and 743-854.

Some clones are missing from TCRdb's copy, which holds only in-frame ones; the method was immunoSEQ multiplex PCR. The sample lists over 150,000 clones; about nine tenths were seen once. From germline, CDR1 is SGHNT and CDR2 YENEEA. V dropped 4 bases and J dropped 3 bases, with 16 bases sitting between them. The CDR3 consists of 15 residues. Comments on this clone: Its antigen is undetermined.

Here the sequenced sample was peripheral blood, taken on day 0 of AZD1222 vaccination. The origin of this receptor is an adult in good health. The rearrangement joins TRBV11-3 to TRBJ2-7; unclear D gene. The CDR3 DNA follows: TGTGCCAGCAGCTACCCCGGGTTTTCGGACTACGAGCAGTACTTC. The encoded protein is CASSYPGFSDYEQYF.